This is a list of T cell receptor beta chains from one sample in a study of CD8 T cells in ankylosing spondylitis. TCRdb reprocessed the 5' RACE reads via MiXCR and lists one record per CDR3 protein. The repertoire has 350,000 or so distinct CDR3 sequences, 14% to 15% of them found once; the top ten carry about 1.1%. The sequenced sample was blood, either unsorted or a sorted T cell fraction (not recorded which). The source of these receptors is a male donor with ankylosing spondylitis or in good health (not recorded which). CDR3s include the opening cysteine and the closing phenylalanine or tryptophan. The D gene is left open where the match is weak. A row's size may be missing; if present it is once, few, many or a size class.

d_call	v_call	j_call	clone_size	cdr3_nt	cdr3_aa
.	TRBV27	TRBJ2-7	.	TGTGCCAGCAGTTTCATCCCAGCCGTGTCGGACGTCTACGAGCAGTACTTC	CASSFIPAVSDVYEQYF
.	TRBV11-2	TRBJ1-1	.	TGTGCCAGCAGCTTAGGGCGGGAAAGGAACACTGAAGCTTTCTTT	CASSLGRERNTEAFF
.	TRBV20-1	TRBJ2-3	.	TGCAGTGCCCCCGGGGACCTCACAGATACGCAGTATTTT	CSAPGDLTDTQYF
.	TRBV5-6	TRBJ2-5	few	TGTGCCAGCAGCTTAAGTAAAGAGACCCAGTACTTC	CASSLSKETQYF
TRBD1	TRBV12-3/TRBV12-4	TRBJ1-2	few	TGCGCCAGCAAAGGGACAGGGGTCTATGGCTACACCTTC	CASKGTGVYGYTF
.	TRBV10-1	TRBJ2-2	.	TGCGCCACCTCCGGTCCTGGTTGGTGGGACACCGGGGAGCTGTTTTTT	CATSGPGWWDTGELFF
.	TRBV2	TRBJ2-7	.	TGTGCCTGCCGGCAGGGGTACGAGCAGTACTTC	CACRQGYEQYF
.	TRBV5-6	TRBJ2-1	.	TGTGCCAGCAGCTTGGGCCTAGAGCACAATGAGCAGTTCTTC	CASSLGLEHNEQFF
.	TRBV20-1	TRBJ1-1	.	TGCAGTGCTAGAGATTTCGGGGGCGACACTGAAGCTTTCTTT	CSARDFGGDTEAFF
.	TRBV29-1	TRBJ2-2	many	TGCAGCGCCTCTCCCAATCATCTGAACACCGGGGAGCTGTTTTTT	CSASPNHLNTGELFF
.	TRBV14	TRBJ1-6	many	TGTGCCAGCAGCCAAGATTACCTACCCCCTTATTCACCCCTCCACTTT	CASSQDYLPPYSPLHF
TRBD2	TRBV6-2/TRBV6-3	TRBJ2-5	.	TGTGCCAGCACCAGCGGGGTTGTCCCGACCCAGTACTTC	CASTSGVVPTQYF
TRBD2	TRBV6-5	TRBJ2-7	.	TGTGCCAGCAGTTACTCTGCAGCGGGAGTCTACGAGCAGTACTTC	CASSYSAAGVYEQYF
TRBD2	TRBV3-1	TRBJ2-3	few	TGTGCCAGCAGCCAAGATACTAGCGGGAGTTTTACGCAGTATTTT	CASSQDTSGSFTQYF
.	TRBV5-1	TRBJ2-3	few	TGCGCCAGCAGTTACTCGGGACCCCGGACAGATACGCAGTATTTT	CASSYSGPRTDTQYF
.	TRBV10-3	TRBJ2-5	few	TGTGCCATCAGTGAGAACGTCGGGACCCAGTACTTC	CAISENVGTQYF
TRBD1	TRBV11-2	TRBJ1-2	.	TGTGCCAGCAGCCCTACAGGGGGCCACTATGGCTACACCTTC	CASSPTGGHYGYTF
TRBD1	TRBV4-2	TRBJ2-3	.	TGTGCCAGCAGCCAACGGGACAGGGGGCCAGATACGCAGTATTTT	CASSQRDRGPDTQYF
.	TRBV7-9	TRBJ2-3	.	TGTGCCAGCAGAGACCAGAGCACAGATACGCAGTATTTT	CASRDQSTDTQYF
TRBD2	TRBV20-1	TRBJ2-1	.	TGCAGTGCAAGGACTAGCGAGATTGAGCAGTTCTTC	CSARTSEIEQFF
.	TRBV21-1	TRBJ2-5	.	TGTGCCAGCAGCAAAGTAGGAGAGACCCAGTACTTC	CASSKVGETQYF
.	TRBV11-2	TRBJ1-2	few	TGTGCCAGCAGCTTAGGAGGGTCAGGGGGCTACACCTTC	CASSLGGSGGYTF
TRBD2	TRBV3-1	TRBJ2-7	.	TGTGCCAGCAGCCAAGCGTTACTAGCGGGGCACGACTCCTACGAGCAGTACTTC	CASSQALLAGHDSYEQYF
TRBD2	TRBV12-3/TRBV12-4	TRBJ2-1	.	TGTGCCAGCAGTTTATGGCTAGCGGGAGGAGATGAGCAGTTCTTC	CASSLWLAGGDEQFF
.	TRBV4-1	TRBJ1-1	.	TGCGCCAGCAGCGCGAGAGGGTTGAACACTGAAGCTTTCTTT	CASSARGLNTEAFF
.	TRBV12-3/TRBV12-4	TRBJ2-1	.	TGTGCCAGCAGCCTAATCCCGACGTTTGGTGGGGGTGAGCAGTTCTTC	CASSLIPTFGGGEQFF
.	TRBV20-1	TRBJ1-1	.	TGCAGTGCTAGCCTGACGGTGAACACTGAAGCTTTCTTT	CSASLTVNTEAFF
TRBD1	TRBV6-1	TRBJ2-6	few	TGTGCCAGCAGGGACAGGGAATCCTCTGGGGCCAACGTCCTGACTTTC	CASRDRESSGANVLTF
TRBD2	TRBV20-1	TRBJ2-1	many	TGCAGTGCTAGAGGGGTAGCGGGAGCGCTTGAGCAGTTCTTC	CSARGVAGALEQFF
.	TRBV10-3	TRBJ1-5	many	TGTGCCATCAGCCAGAGTAGCAATCAGCCCCAGCATTTT	CAISQSSNQPQHF
.	TRBV12-3/TRBV12-4	TRBJ2-2	.	TGTGCCAGCAGTTTTTTTTCCGGGGCTGGAGGGACCGGGGAGCTGTTTTTT	CASSFFSGAGGTGELFF
.	TRBV12-3/TRBV12-4	TRBJ2-7	few	TGTGCCAGCAGTCCACAGGGGGGGCTTACCCACGAGCAGTACTTC	CASSPQGGLTHEQYF
.	TRBV29-1	TRBJ2-1	.	TGCAGCGTTAGCGGAGAGGGGGAGCAGTTCTTC	CSVSGEGEQFF
.	TRBV29-1	TRBJ2-5	few	TGCAGCGTTGTTCCAGGGCAAGAGACCCAGTACTTC	CSVVPGQETQYF
.	TRBV27	TRBJ1-1	few	TGTGCCAGCAGTTTTTCTTTGACATTATCCTGGAGGACTGAAGCTTTCTTT	CASSFSLTLSWRTEAFF
.	TRBV3-1	TRBJ2-3	few	TGTGCCAGCAGCCAAGATACAGGACGGGATACGCAGTATTTT	CASSQDTGRDTQYF
.	TRBV10-3	TRBJ1-1	.	TGTGCCATCAGTGAGTCGGGATCCAACACTGAAGCTTTCTTT	CAISESGSNTEAFF
TRBD1	TRBV27	TRBJ2-2	many	TGTGCCAGCAGTTTACCGCTAGACAGGGTATCGACCGGGGAGCTGTTTTTT	CASSLPLDRVSTGELFF
.	TRBV7-2	TRBJ2-1	.	TGTGCCAGCAGCTTCCCGGGGTCCCCCTACAATGAGCAGTTCTTC	CASSFPGSPYNEQFF
.	TRBV12-3/TRBV12-4	TRBJ1-6	many	TGTGCCAGCAGTTTTTGGGATTCACCCCTCCACTTT	CASSFWDSPLHF
.	TRBV15	TRBJ2-5	.	TGTGCCACCAGCAGAGCGGGGGCAGAGACCCAGTACTTC	CATSRAGAETQYF
.	TRBV7-2	TRBJ2-5	.	TGTGCCAGCAGCTTAGGGGTGGTTCAAGAGACCCAGTACTTC	CASSLGVVQETQYF
.	TRBV7-2	TRBJ1-1	once	TGTGCCAGCAGCTTAGACCAACCAGTCACTGAAGCTTTCTTT	CASSLDQPVTEAFF
TRBD2	TRBV12-3/TRBV12-4	TRBJ2-1	.	TGTGCCAGCAGTTTCCGGCGGGGGGCGATCAATGAGCAGTTCTTC	CASSFRRGAINEQFF
TRBD1	TRBV10-2	TRBJ2-1	.	TGCGCCAGCCGAGAGGGACAGCCTTACTACAATGAGCAGTTCTTC	CASREGQPYYNEQFF
.	TRBV9	TRBJ2-5	.	TGTGCCAGCAGCATAAAGCCCACGTTTGGTGAGACCCAGTACTTC	CASSIKPTFGETQYF
TRBD1	TRBV5-1	TRBJ1-5	.	TGCGCCAGCAGCTGGGGCCCCGACAGGGGAGGAGGGCCCCAGCATTTT	CASSWGPDRGGGPQHF
.	TRBV9	TRBJ2-1	.	TGTGCCAGCAGCGTTTCCGACGAGGGTGAGCAGTTCTTC	CASSVSDEGEQFF
TRBD2	TRBV5-1	TRBJ2-1	few	TGCGCCAGCAGCCTGACCCAAGTTGGGGGAGGGAATGAGCAGTTCTTC	CASSLTQVGGGNEQFF
.	TRBV7-6	TRBJ2-7	.	TGTGCCAGCAGCTTAGAAGTATGGCGGGCCCCAACCGAGCAGTACTTC	CASSLEVWRAPTEQYF
TRBD1	TRBV5-1	TRBJ2-5	few	TGCGCCAGCAGCTTGTTGGGGACAGGGGGGGAGACCCAGTACTTC	CASSLLGTGGETQYF
.	TRBV29-1	TRBJ2-7	.	TGCAGCGTTGAATATCAGGGAGGTTCCTACGAGCAGTACTTC	CSVEYQGGSYEQYF
.	TRBV5-5	TRBJ1-5	few	TGTGCCAGCAGCTTCGACCTACAGGTAAACCAGCCCCAGCATTTT	CASSFDLQVNQPQHF
TRBD2	TRBV5-1	TRBJ2-7	.	TGCGCCAGCAGCTACGGACTAGCGGGAACCTCTTACGAGCAGTACTTC	CASSYGLAGTSYEQYF
.	TRBV10-2	TRBJ1-1	.	TGCGCCAGCAGTGTGACGGACCTACTTAACACTGAAGCTTTCTTT	CASSVTDLLNTEAFF